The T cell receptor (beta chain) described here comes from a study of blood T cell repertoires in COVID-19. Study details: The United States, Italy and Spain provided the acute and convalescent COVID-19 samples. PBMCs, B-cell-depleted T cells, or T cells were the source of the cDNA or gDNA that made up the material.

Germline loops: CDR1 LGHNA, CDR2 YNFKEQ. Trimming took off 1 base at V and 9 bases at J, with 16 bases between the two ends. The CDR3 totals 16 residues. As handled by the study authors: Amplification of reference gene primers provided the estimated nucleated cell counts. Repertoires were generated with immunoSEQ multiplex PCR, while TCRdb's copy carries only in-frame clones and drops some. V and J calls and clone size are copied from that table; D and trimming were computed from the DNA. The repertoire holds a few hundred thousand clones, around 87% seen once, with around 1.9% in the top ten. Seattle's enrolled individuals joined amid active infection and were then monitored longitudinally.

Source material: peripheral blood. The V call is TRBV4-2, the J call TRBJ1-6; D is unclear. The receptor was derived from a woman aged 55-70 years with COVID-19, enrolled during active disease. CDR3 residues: CASSQGSVRNFSPLHF. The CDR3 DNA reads TGTGCCAGCAGCCAAGGGTCGGTCAGGAATTTTTCACCCCTCCACTTT.